What follows is one TCR beta chain and its context. These data originate in a study of blood T cell repertoires in COVID-19. About the research overall: There were acute and convalescent COVID-19 samples, and they came from the United States, Italy and Spain.

Participants, about 18 to 90 years old, spanned around 25 US areas. Allocation to cohorts depended on clinical history reported by the participants. Germline V CDR1 and CDR2: DFQATT, SNEGSKA (reference sequence). This CDR3 is 11 amino acids long. With 6 bases removed from V and 4 bases from J, the gap between germline ends came to 10 bases. Authors' processing steps: Estimation of nucleated cell counts relied on the amplification of reference gene primers. Clones were sequenced by immunoSEQ multiplex PCR, and TCRdb holds only the in-frame ones, with some missing. Clone size and the V and J calls come from that table; the DNA yielded D and trimming. The table shows 190,000 or so clones, with roughly 90% occurring only once.

The genes are TRBV20-1 and TRBJ2-7; the D gene is possibly TRBD2 (6 bases). Sequenced: PBMCs or T cells enriched from blood (not recorded which). This receptor was obtained from a woman younger than 30 who had recovered from COVID-19. The DNA of the CDR3 is TGCAGTGCCGGGGGAGGTTACGAGCAGTACTTC. It yields the protein CSAGGGYEQYF.